A selection of T cell receptor beta chains follows, all from one sample in a study of T cells after posttransplantation cyclophosphamide. Repertoires were generated with immunoSEQ multiplex PCR, while TCRdb's copy carries only in-frame clones and drops some. Of more than 30,000 clones listed, 75% to 95% are singletons. Source material: naive CD4+ T cells sorted from PBMCs. The receptors were sampled from an older woman in good health, CMV-negative, and a related stem cell transplant donor. The CDR3 runs from the conserved cysteine through the conserved F or W. Fields, in order: J gene, D gene, V gene, clone size, CDR3 protein, CDR3 DNA. A D gene is named only where the DNA matches it firmly. Only part of the rows carry a size: once, few, many, or a class if the clone is expanded.

J: TRBJ1-4
D: NA
V: TRBV30
size: NA
CDR3: CAWSGAFNEKLFF
DNA: TGTGCCTGGAGTGGGGCCTTTAATGAAAAACTGTTTTTT

J: TRBJ1-2
D: NA
V: TRBV5-1
size: NA
CDR3: CASSLVGGEYGYTF
DNA: TGCGCCAGCAGCTTGGTGGGGGGAGAATATGGCTACACCTTC

J: TRBJ1-1
D: TRBD1
V: TRBV25-1
size: NA
CDR3: CASTGTGSSTEAFF
DNA: TGTGCCAGCACCGGGACAGGGAGTAGCACTGAAGCTTTCTTT

J: TRBJ1-3
D: NA
V: TRBV18
size: NA
CDR3: CASSRERGNTIYF
DNA: TGTGCCAGCTCACGAGAGAGGGGAAACACCATATATTTT

J: TRBJ2-1
D: TRBD2
V: TRBV5-1
size: NA
CDR3: CASSFGDLAGNAEQFF
DNA: TGCGCCAGCAGCTTCGGAGATCTAGCGGGAAATGCTGAGCAGTTCTTC

J: TRBJ2-7
D: TRBD1
V: TRBV11-2
size: NA
CDR3: CASSLDRDSSSYEQYF
DNA: TGTGCCAGCAGCTTAGATCGGGACAGCAGCTCCTACGAGCAGTACTTC

J: TRBJ1-2
D: NA
V: TRBV19
size: NA
CDR3: CASSIGGSYGYTF
DNA: TGTGCCAGTAGTATTGGGGGCTCCTATGGCTACACCTTC

J: TRBJ2-2
D: NA
V: TRBV5-1
size: NA
CDR3: CASSLGTANTGELFF
DNA: TGCGCCAGCAGCTTGGGGACAGCGAACACCGGGGAGCTGTTTTTT

J: TRBJ2-7
D: NA
V: TRBV7-9
size: NA
CDR3: CASSFSSGDYEQYF
DNA: TGTGCCAGCAGCTTTAGCTCCGGGGACTACGAGCAGTACTTC

J: TRBJ1-1
D: NA
V: TRBV9
size: NA
CDR3: CASSPSVEVGTEAFF
DNA: TGTGCCAGCAGCCCAAGCGTAGAGGTTGGCACTGAAGCTTTCTTT

J: TRBJ2-2
D: NA
V: TRBV28
size: NA
CDR3: CASPGPNTGELFF
DNA: TGTGCCAGCCCGGGTCCCAACACCGGGGAGCTGTTTTTT

J: TRBJ1-5
D: TRBD1
V: TRBV6-5
size: NA
CDR3: CASSLGQGEQPQHF
DNA: TGTGCCAGCAGCCTCGGACAGGGGGAACAGCCCCAGCATTTT

J: TRBJ1-1
D: NA
V: TRBV4-3
size: NA
CDR3: CASSQGTTNTEAFF
DNA: TGCGCCAGCAGCCAAGGGACAACGAACACTGAAGCTTTCTTT

J: TRBJ1-6
D: NA
V: TRBV4-2
size: NA
CDR3: CASSQGGGNSPLHF
DNA: TGTGCCAGCAGCCAAGGGGGGGGCAATTCACCCCTCCACTTT

J: TRBJ2-3
D: NA
V: TRBV5-1
size: once
CDR3: CASSLEGTLSTDTQYF
DNA: TGCGCCAGCAGCTTGGAAGGGACATTGAGCACAGATACGCAGTATTTT

J: TRBJ2-7
D: NA
V: TRBV6-6
size: NA
CDR3: CASTVAPTYEQYF
DNA: TGTGCCAGCACCGTAGCGCCCACCTACGAGCAGTACTTC

J: TRBJ1-2
D: NA
V: TRBV28
size: NA
CDR3: CASSLQTTNYGYTF
DNA: TGTGCCAGCAGTTTACAAACTACCAACTATGGCTACACCTTC

J: TRBJ2-7
D: TRBD2
V: TRBV7-3
size: NA
CDR3: CASSVRSGGADEQYF
DNA: TGTGCCAGCAGCGTACGAAGCGGGGGGGCGGACGAGCAGTACTTC

J: TRBJ2-1
D: TRBD2
V: TRBV5-6
size: NA
CDR3: CASSPRGSGFRHSYNEQFF
DNA: TGTGCCAGCAGCCCGCGAGGTAGCGGGTTCCGGCACTCCTACAATGAGCAGTTCTTC

J: TRBJ2-7
D: NA
V: TRBV6-5
size: NA
CDR3: CASSYSSGGAYEQYF
DNA: TGTGCCAGCAGTTACTCATCTGGGGGCGCGTACGAGCAGTACTTC

J: TRBJ2-7
D: TRBD1
V: TRBV27
size: NA
CDR3: CASSLKDRGRDEQYF
DNA: TGTGCCAGCAGTTTAAAGGACAGGGGAAGGGACGAGCAGTACTTC

J: TRBJ2-5
D: TRBD2
V: TRBV7-9
size: NA
CDR3: CATGRRGYQETQYF
DNA: TGTGCCACCGGGAGGAGAGGGTACCAAGAGACCCAGTACTTC

J: TRBJ1-4
D: TRBD1
V: TRBV9
size: NA
CDR3: CASSPGNNRGGSEKLFF
DNA: TGTGCCAGCAGCCCAGGGAATAACAGGGGAGGCAGTGAAAAACTGTTTTTT

J: TRBJ2-5
D: NA
V: TRBV28
size: NA
CDR3: CASSQQGGETQYF
DNA: TGTGCCAGCAGTCAACAGGGGGGGGAGACCCAGTACTTC

J: TRBJ1-3
D: NA
V: TRBV28
size: NA
CDR3: CASSPLYRASGNTIYF
DNA: TGTGCCAGCTCCCCGCTATACAGGGCATCTGGAAACACCATATATTTT

J: TRBJ2-7
D: TRBD2
V: TRBV14
size: once
CDR3: CASSSQRGRPYEQYF
DNA: TGTGCCAGCAGCTCCCAGCGGGGGAGACCCTACGAGCAGTACTTC

J: TRBJ2-7
D: TRBD2
V: TRBV9
size: NA
CDR3: CASSVFPSGYEQYF
DNA: TGTGCCAGCAGCGTATTCCCTAGCGGTTACGAGCAGTACTTC

J: TRBJ1-4
D: TRBD1
V: TRBV6-5
size: NA
CDR3: CASRRGQLGEKLFF
DNA: TGTGCCAGCAGGCGGGGACAGCTTGGCGAAAAACTGTTTTTT

J: TRBJ1-5
D: TRBD1
V: TRBV28
size: NA
CDR3: CASRKGASTSNQPQHF
DNA: TGTGCCAGCAGAAAGGGGGCCTCTACTAGCAATCAGCCCCAGCATTTT

J: TRBJ2-7
D: TRBD2
V: TRBV9
size: NA
CDR3: CASSLGGAGYEQYF
DNA: TGTGCCAGCAGCCTCGGGGGGGCCGGCTACGAGCAGTACTTC